This is a list of T cell receptor beta chains from one sample in a study of blood T cell repertoires in COVID-19. Some clones are missing from TCRdb's copy, which holds only in-frame ones; the method was immunoSEQ multiplex PCR. The sample contains 68,000 or so clones, roughly nine tenths of which appear only once. Sequencing used peripheral blood. These receptors came from a man in his fifties or sixties with acute or convalescent COVID-19. Each CDR3 is given with its conserved first and last residue. D genes are given only for firm matches. Not every row has a clone size; where given, it reads once, few, many or a size class.

V	size	J	D	DNA	CDR3
TRBV19	-	TRBJ1-3	-	TGTGCCAGTAGTCCGGTAGGCGGCGCCCCCTCTGGAAACACCATATATTTT	CASSPVGGAPSGNTIYF
TRBV18	-	TRBJ2-7	TRBD1	TGTGCCAGCTCACCACTTGGGACAGGTCGAAGCTCCTACGAGCAGTACTTC	CASSPLGTGRSSYEQYF
TRBV24-1	-	TRBJ1-2	TRBD1	TGTGCCACCAGTGATTTGGTTGACAGGGACATTGGCAATGGCTACACCTTC	CATSDLVDRDIGNGYTF
TRBV18	-	TRBJ2-5	TRBD1	TGTGCCAGCTCACCAATGGGGACAGGGAGTAACCAAGAGACCCAGTACTTC	CASSPMGTGSNQETQYF
TRBV6-5	-	TRBJ1-2	TRBD1	TGTGCCAGCAGTTACGACAGGGCGGGCTCCTACACCTTC	CASSYDRAGSYTF
TRBV5-1	-	TRBJ1-5	-	TGCGCCAGCAGCTCCGAGGGCCAGTTGGGTCAGCCCCAGCATTTT	CASSSEGQLGQPQHF
TRBV27	-	TRBJ1-1	TRBD1	TGTGCCAGCAGTTTATCGGACAGGGCGTCTCAAGCTTTCTTT	CASSLSDRASQAFF
TRBV3-1/TRBV3-2	-	TRBJ2-5	TRBD2	TGTGCCAGCAGCCAAGATCGACTAGCGGGAGTATGGCAAGAGACCCAGTACTTC	CASSQDRLAGVWQETQYF
TRBV13	-	TRBJ1-2	-	TGTGCCAGCAGCTTGAGCGTCCCCGGGGTCGGCGAACCATCCTATGGCTACACCTTC	CASSLSVPGVGEPSYGYTF
TRBV7-9	-	TRBJ1-3	TRBD1	TGTGCCAGCAGCTCCCGGGACAGACTCTCTGGAAACACCATATATTTT	CASSSRDRLSGNTIYF
TRBV7-2	once	TRBJ2-5	-	TGTGCCAGCAGCTTGTTCGGGACCGGGGGAGGAAGTTGGGGAGAGACCCAGTACTTC	CASSLFGTGGGSWGETQYF
TRBV18	few	TRBJ1-1	-	TGTGCCAGCTCACAGGGGTTCAACACTGAAGCTTTCTTT	CASSQGFNTEAFF
TRBV18	-	TRBJ2-3	TRBD1	TGTGCCAGCTCACCACCGACAGGGGGCGCAGATACGCAGTATTTT	CASSPPTGGADTQYF
TRBV15	-	TRBJ2-1	TRBD2	TGTGCCACCAGGAGCGGGGGGTCTGACAATGAGCAGTTCTTC	CATRSGGSDNEQFF
TRBV21-1	once	TRBJ1-2	-	TGTGCCAGCAGCACCTTATCACTGGGACAGGCCCTCCACTATGGCTACACCTTC	CASSTLSLGQALHYGYTF
TRBV7-9	-	TRBJ2-7	TRBD1	TGTGCCAGCAGCATGACAGGGGGCTGGTACGAGCAGTACTTC	CASSMTGGWYEQYF
TRBV20-1	-	TRBJ2-2	TRBD1	TGCAGTGCTAGTGACGGGACAGGGGGCGCCTCCGGGGAGCTGTTTTTT	CSASDGTGGASGELFF
TRBV13	-	TRBJ2-5	-	TGTGCCAGCAGCTTAGGCCGGTTCATCAACCAAGAGACCCAGTACTTC	CASSLGRFINQETQYF
TRBV7-9	-	TRBJ2-2	TRBD2	TGTGCCAGCAGTCGTCGCGGACTAGCTCCCAGCGGGGAGCTGTTTTTT	CASSRRGLAPSGELFF
TRBV27	-	TRBJ2-5	-	TGTGCCAGCAGTTTAACAGGGATGGAGACCCAGTACTTC	CASSLTGMETQYF
TRBV29-1	-	TRBJ1-2	-	TGCAGCACAAGGTCAGGCTTAGCTAACTATGGCTACACCTTC	CSTRSGLANYGYTF
TRBV21-1	few	TRBJ1-5	-	TGTGCCAGCAGCCCTGGGACAGGGGATTACAATCAGCCCCAGCATTTT	CASSPGTGDYNQPQHF
TRBV6-4	-	TRBJ2-3	-	TGTGCCAGCAGTGAGAACGACGGGACAGATACGCAGTATTTT	CASSENDGTDTQYF
TRBV7-8	-	TRBJ1-5	-	TGTGCCAGCAGCTTAGGGGGAGGATTGGTTCAGCCCCAGCATTTT	CASSLGGGLVQPQHF
TRBV7-3	-	TRBJ1-2	-	TGTGCCAGCAGCTTAGCCGAGGGGGATTTCTATGGCTACACCTTC	CASSLAEGDFYGYTF
TRBV5-1	-	TRBJ2-2	TRBD1	TGCGCCAGCAGCTCGGGACAGGGGGCGAACACCGGGGAGCTGTTTTTT	CASSSGQGANTGELFF
TRBV21-1	once	TRBJ1-5	-	TGTGCCAGCAGCCCTTGGGACAGCCTAAACAATCAGCCCCAGCATTTT	CASSPWDSLNNQPQHF
TRBV27	-	TRBJ2-7	TRBD2	TGTGCCAGCAGTAAACTCCGACTAGCGGGAGATGACGAGCAGTACTTC	CASSKLRLAGDDEQYF
TRBV6-1	-	TRBJ1-6	-	TGTGCCAGCAGTGAAGCGTTAAATTCCGGGGTGGGAAATTCACCCCTCCACTTT	CASSEALNSGVGNSPLHF
TRBV5-1	once	TRBJ2-7	TRBD2	TGCGCCAGCAGCTGGGGTCGGGGGGGCACCCTGACTAGCGGCTCCTACGAGCAGTACTTC	CASSWGRGGTLTSGSYEQYF
TRBV7-2	-	TRBJ2-1	-	TGTGCCAGCAGCTTAAGTACGGGGAATGAGCAGTTCTTC	CASSLSTGNEQFF
TRBV24-1	-	TRBJ2-5	-	TGTGCCACCAGTCTTAACCAAGAGACCCAGTACTTC	CATSLNQETQYF
TRBV28	-	TRBJ2-1	TRBD2	TGTGCCAGCAGTCCCGGGACTAGCGGGAGCTATGAGCAGTTCTTC	CASSPGTSGSYEQFF
TRBV6-6	-	TRBJ2-6	-	TGTGCCAGCAGTTTTTCGTCTTCTGGGGCCAACGTCCTGACTTTC	CASSFSSSGANVLTF
TRBV11-2	-	TRBJ1-2	-	TGTGCCACCGGGAGGGACTATGGCTACACCTTC	CATGRDYGYTF
TRBV10-3	-	TRBJ2-5	TRBD2	TGTGCCATCAGGGGGACTAGCGGGAGTTTAGAGACCCAGTACTTC	CAIRGTSGSLETQYF
TRBV18	-	TRBJ1-5	TRBD1	TGTGCCAGCTCACCAGTTACAGGGGGAGGTCAGCCCCAGCATTTT	CASSPVTGGGQPQHF
TRBV29-1	-	TRBJ2-4	TRBD2	TGCAGCGTTGAGTGGACTAGCGGGAGGGCCGGCGGCATTCAGTACTTC	CSVEWTSGRAGGIQYF
TRBV25-1	-	TRBJ1-5	-	TGTGCCAGCAGTGAAACGGGGGGTCAGCCCCAGCATTTT	CASSETGGQPQHF
TRBV19	-	TRBJ2-1	-	TGTGCCAGTAAGGGGGAATTGGGTAGCGGGTTTGACTCCTACAATGAGCAGTTCTTC	CASKGELGSGFDSYNEQFF
TRBV6-2/TRBV6-3	-	TRBJ2-7	TRBD2	TGTGCCAGCAGTTACCCTAGCGGGAGGGTCTCCTACGAGCAGTACTTC	CASSYPSGRVSYEQYF
TRBV10-2	once	TRBJ1-6	-	TGCGCCAGCAGGCCGGGACTTAATTCACCCCTCCACTTT	CASRPGLNSPLHF
TRBV4-3	few	TRBJ1-1	-	TGCGCCAGCAGCCAAGCGACCCAAGGGGAATACACTGAAGCTTTCTTT	CASSQATQGEYTEAFF
TRBV7-8	-	TRBJ2-2	TRBD2	TGTGCCAGCAGCCTACGGACTAGCGGAGCACCGAACACCGGGGAGCTGTTTTTT	CASSLRTSGAPNTGELFF
TRBV6-5	-	TRBJ1-1	TRBD1	TGTGCCAGCAGTCGGGACAGGGTCGCTTTCTTT	CASSRDRVAFF
TRBV27	-	TRBJ2-1	TRBD2	TGTGCCAGCAGTAGGGAGGGACTAGGGGACAATGAGCAGTTCTTC	CASSREGLGDNEQFF
TRBV6-2/TRBV6-3	-	TRBJ1-5	TRBD1	TGTGCCAGCAGTTACCCAGGGGGGTCCAATCAGCCCCAGCATTTT	CASSYPGGSNQPQHF
TRBV5-6	-	TRBJ2-6	-	TGTGCCAGCAGCTCGCAGGGGACTGGGGCCAACGTCCTGACTTTC	CASSSQGTGANVLTF
TRBV28	-	TRBJ2-3	TRBD1	TGTGCCAGCAGTCCCGGGTCAGGGGCAGGGGGAGATACGCAGTATTTT	CASSPGSGAGGDTQYF
TRBV4-3	-	TRBJ1-6	-	TGCGCCAGCAAGGGACTGGGTAATTCACCCCTCCACTTT	CASKGLGNSPLHF